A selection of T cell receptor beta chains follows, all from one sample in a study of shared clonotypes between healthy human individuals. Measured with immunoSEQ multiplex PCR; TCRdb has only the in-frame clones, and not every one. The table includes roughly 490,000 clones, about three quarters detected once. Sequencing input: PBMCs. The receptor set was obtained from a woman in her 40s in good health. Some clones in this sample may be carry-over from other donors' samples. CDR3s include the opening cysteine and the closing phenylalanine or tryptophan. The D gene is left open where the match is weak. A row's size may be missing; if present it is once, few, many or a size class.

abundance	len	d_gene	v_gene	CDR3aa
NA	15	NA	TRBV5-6	CASSPLHRQETEQYF
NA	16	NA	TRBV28	CASSPPSGQTGWGQYF
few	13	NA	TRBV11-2	CASSSRSGTEQFF
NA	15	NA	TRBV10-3	CAISEGTPSGYEQYF
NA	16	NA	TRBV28	CASSSPRREITGELFF
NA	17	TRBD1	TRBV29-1	CSVEGQGQVTLADTQYF
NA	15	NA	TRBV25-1	CASSESKGGGEKLFF
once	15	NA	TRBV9	CASSVDAPSDNEQFF
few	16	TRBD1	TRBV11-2	CASSLDLGTGAYEQYF
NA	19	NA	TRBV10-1	CASSEGPGKIGVSGNTIYF
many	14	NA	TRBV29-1	CSVRTASSYNEQFF
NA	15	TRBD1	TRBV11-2	CASSLGTGTAYEQYF
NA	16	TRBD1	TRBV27	CASSPTGTGPYNEQFF
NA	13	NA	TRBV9	CASSVADNLGYTF
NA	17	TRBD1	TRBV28	CASSPLRTGGSSYEQYF
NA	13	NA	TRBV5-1	CASSLEGLETQYF
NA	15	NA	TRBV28	CASTTLIGYQETQYF
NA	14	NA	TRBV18	CASSPVGGGQPQHF
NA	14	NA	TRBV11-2	CASSIYRAAYEQYF
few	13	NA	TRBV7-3	CASSLRSNTEAFF
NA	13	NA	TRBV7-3	CASSSARENEQFF
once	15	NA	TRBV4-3	CASSQDPGLHNEQFF
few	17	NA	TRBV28	CASSSDSGRGPTGELFF
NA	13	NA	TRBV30	CAWSRGGNTEAFF
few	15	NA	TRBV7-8	CASSAGVVSNQPQHF
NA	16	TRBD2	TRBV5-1	CASSLGTSGSWDEQFF
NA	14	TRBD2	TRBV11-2	CASSSRTSGYEQYF
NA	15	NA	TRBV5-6	CASSLLGVAERGYTF
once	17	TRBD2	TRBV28	CASSLGQTSGLDYEQYF
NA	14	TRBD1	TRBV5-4	CASSRGGGNYGYTF
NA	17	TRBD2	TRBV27	CASSGGLAGGPSYEQYF
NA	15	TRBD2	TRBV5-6	CASSLGVSGSRRLFF
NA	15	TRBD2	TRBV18	CASSPNSGTQGEQFF
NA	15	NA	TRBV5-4	CASSLLTAQGTEAFF
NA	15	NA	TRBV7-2	CASRPPQGPSYEQYF